A single T cell receptor (beta chain) is shown here with its context. Antigen specificity is unknown. This record comes from a study of cytomegalovirus exposure and HLA in healthy donors. Turning to the study itself: It was reported in a later analysis that the same platform had been used for the 120 or so validation repertoires as for the 550 to 750 first-cohort repertoires. General study findings and limits: A list of around 160 TCR beta chains associated with cytomegalovirus was given.

Here immunoSEQ multiplex PCR was the method, and the copy in TCRdb shows in-frame clones only, minus some. The sample gives around 240,000 clones, about 90% of which show up once; 0.35% to 0.4% is in the top ten. Per germline, CDR1 LNHDA and CDR2 SQIVND (reference sequence). V was cut by 3 bases and J by 4 bases, with 11 bases left in between. The CDR3 is made up of 14 amino acids. This receptor was identified in a woman in her late teens or twenties in good health and CMV-seronegative. Sequencing used PBMCs. The V and J genes are TRBV19 and TRBJ2-3; D is possibly TRBD2 (5 bases). The CDR3 region is CASSIRDYPDTQYF. As DNA, the CDR3 is TGTGCCAGTAGTATTCGAGACTATCCAGATACGCAGTATTTT. The full variable domain, completed using reference TRBV19 and TRBJ2-3, is DGGITQSPKYLFRKEGQNVTLSCEQNLNHDAMYWYRQDPGQGLRLIYYSQIVNDFQKGDIAEGYSVSREKKESFPLTVTSAQKNPTAFYLCASSIRDYPDTQYFGPGTRLTVL.